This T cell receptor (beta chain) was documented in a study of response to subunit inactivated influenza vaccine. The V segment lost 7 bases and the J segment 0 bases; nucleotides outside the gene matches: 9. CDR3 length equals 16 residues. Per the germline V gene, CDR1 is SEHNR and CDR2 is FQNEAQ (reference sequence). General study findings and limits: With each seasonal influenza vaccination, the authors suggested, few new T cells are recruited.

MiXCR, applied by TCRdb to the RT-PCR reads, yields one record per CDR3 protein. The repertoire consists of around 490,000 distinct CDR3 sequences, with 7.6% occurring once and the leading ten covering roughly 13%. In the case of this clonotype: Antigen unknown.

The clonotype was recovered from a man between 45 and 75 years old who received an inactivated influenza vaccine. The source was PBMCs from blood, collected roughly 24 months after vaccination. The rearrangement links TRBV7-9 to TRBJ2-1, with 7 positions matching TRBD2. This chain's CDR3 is CASTFALAVSYNEQFF. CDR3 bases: TGTGCCAGCACCTTCGCCCTAGCGGTCTCCTACAATGAGCAGTTCTTC.